This is a list of T cell receptor beta chains from one sample in a study of cytomegalovirus exposure and HLA in healthy donors. Assay: immunoSEQ multiplex PCR; the TCRdb copy retains only in-frame clones and omits some. Of over 200,000 clones detected, around 88% appear once; the ten largest clones hold about 2.7%. The specimen was PBMCs. Receptors originate from a young woman in good health and CMV-seronegative. Each CDR3 is given with its conserved first and last residue. The order of the fields is V gene, CDR3 protein.

>TRBV6-6
CASSWTGREAFF
>TRBV19
CASSILPTDTQYF
>TRBV9
CASSVAGTGGYEQYF
>TRBV5-6
CASSFGTASYEQYF
>TRBV9
CASSVGGGRRDGFYGYTF
>TRBV7-9
CASSSGQGSPYEQYF
>TRBV29-1
CSVELRGTYNEQFF
>TRBV18
CASSPGGVNQPQHF
>TRBV29-1
CSVVGGERAYGYTF
>TRBV10-3
CASTGLAGNEQFF
>TRBV4-1
CASSLGLAGGNEQFF
>TRBV2
CASSELRTSGNGYEQFF
>TRBV27
CASSPPASGITDTQYF
>TRBV7-2
CASSSRDRRGYTF
>TRBV28
CASSPGTSGEQYF
>TRBV27
CASSLGTGHTDTQYF
>TRBV19
CASSILTSGREYNEQFF
>TRBV5-1
CASSLALGDGTEAFF
>TRBV2
CASSERTGATQPQHF
>TRBV5-6
CASSYPTMDSLNTEAFF
>TRBV7-8
CASSPNRGANEKLFF
>TRBV19
CASSSRTGTYEQYF
>TRBV4-2
CASSQPDRADQPQHF
>TRBV5-4
CASSSQLGAKLFF
>TRBV27
CASSPSPGLAGSHEQYF
>TRBV9
CASSVGLDSDTQYF
>TRBV2
CASSIQANYEQYF
>TRBV6-1
CASRGTRDYEQYF
>TRBV19
CASSLAGAGPSYEQYF
>TRBV6-5
CASSLGLAGVREQFF
>TRBV6-6
CASSYSELALEQYF
>TRBV19
CASSPQRGIHGYTF
>TRBV14
CASSQGTTSTDTQYF
>TRBV9
CASSVGTGGADTQYF
>TRBV5-1
CASSLALGQGRDTQYF
>TRBV28
CASSLIGGSGNTIYF
>TRBV19
CASSKMPPGYYEQYF
>TRBV6-1
CASSERGIGGYTF
>TRBV7-2
CASSLNIVYEQYF
>TRBV30
CAWINPYEQYF
>TRBV5-6
CASSLAVYNEQFF
>TRBV6-5
CASSSAGTNNEQFF
>TRBV28
CASSPGTSDYNEQFF
>TRBV11-2
CASTVRWGVADNEQFF
>TRBV2
CASKTGATSYNEQFF
>TRBV5-4
CASSRLAGEGNEQFF
>TRBV11-2
CASSQTGGANTEAFF
>TRBV5-6
CASSLTRDSLSSNYGYTF
>TRBV28
CASSFYGQGYYGYTF
>TRBV29-1
CSVEDQYEAPPGGSNYGYTF
>TRBV5-1
CASSLGRSGMGYTF
>TRBV29-1
CSVSVSVPGELFF
>TRBV4-3
CASSQELLVVQGRSTEAFF
>TRBV27
CASSLSRATEAFF
>TRBV19
CASSVLSDTGELFF
>TRBV4-1
CASSQSGPAGELFF
>TRBV6-5
CASSPGTSSLDEQYF